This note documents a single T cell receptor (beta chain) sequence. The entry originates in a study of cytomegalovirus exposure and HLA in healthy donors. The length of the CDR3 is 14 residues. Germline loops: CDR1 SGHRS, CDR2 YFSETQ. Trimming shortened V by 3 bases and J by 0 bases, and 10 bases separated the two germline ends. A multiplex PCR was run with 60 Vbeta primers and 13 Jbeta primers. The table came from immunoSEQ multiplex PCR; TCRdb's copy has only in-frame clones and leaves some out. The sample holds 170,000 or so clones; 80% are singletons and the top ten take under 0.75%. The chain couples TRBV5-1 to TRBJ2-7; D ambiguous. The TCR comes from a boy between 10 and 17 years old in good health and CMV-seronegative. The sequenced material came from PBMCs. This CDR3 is CASSSQPSSYEQYF. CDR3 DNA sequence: TGCGCCAGCAGCTCACAGCCAAGCTCCTACGAGCAGTACTTC.